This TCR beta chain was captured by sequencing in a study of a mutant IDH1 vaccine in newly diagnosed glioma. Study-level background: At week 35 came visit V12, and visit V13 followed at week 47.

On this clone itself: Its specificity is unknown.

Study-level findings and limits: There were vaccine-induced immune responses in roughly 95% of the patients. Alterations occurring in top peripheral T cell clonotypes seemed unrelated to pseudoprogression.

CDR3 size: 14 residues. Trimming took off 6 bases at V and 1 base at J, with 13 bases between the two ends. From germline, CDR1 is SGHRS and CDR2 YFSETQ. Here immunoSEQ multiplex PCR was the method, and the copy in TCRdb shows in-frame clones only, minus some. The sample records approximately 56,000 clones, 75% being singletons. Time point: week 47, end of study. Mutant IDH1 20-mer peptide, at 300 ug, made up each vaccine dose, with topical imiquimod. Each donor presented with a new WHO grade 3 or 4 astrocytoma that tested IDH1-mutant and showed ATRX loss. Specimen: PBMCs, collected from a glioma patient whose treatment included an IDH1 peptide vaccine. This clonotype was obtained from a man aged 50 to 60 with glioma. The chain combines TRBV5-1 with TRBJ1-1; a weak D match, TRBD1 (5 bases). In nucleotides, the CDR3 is TGCGCCAGCACCCTTGGGACGGCGAACACTGAAGCTTTCTTT. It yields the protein CASTLGTANTEAFF.